This note documents a single T cell receptor beta chain sequence. This specimen belongs to a study of regulatory T cells in long-lasting Graves disease. Construction of TCR beta libraries relied on iRepertoire HTBI primers and on Arm-PCR targeting CDR3 regions. In the source study's methods: Detected in the samples were roughly 60 TRBV and about 15 TRBJ segments. One entry per CDR3 protein, called by TCRdb with MiXCR from the multiplex PCR reads. The V and J calls shown here were made by TCRdb, not taken from the authors' results. This sample has 400,000 to 600,000 distinct CDR3 sequences, with 20% to 25% found just once. Regarding time point: persistent/refractory GD, antithyroid drugs over 5 years with positive TRAb. TCR sequences were obtained from RNA taken from PBMCs. An endocrinology department in Xi'an, China, recruited the patients. The CDR3 spans 17 residues. Trimming shortened V by 4 bases and J by 8 bases, and 26 bases separated the two germline ends. Germline values: CDR1 SEHNR, CDR2 FQNEAQ (reference sequence).

Sequenced here: peripheral blood mononuclear cells (PBMCs), sampled when the disease was refractory, from a patient treated with antithyroid drugs. The genes are TRBV7-9 and TRBJ1-2; D is possibly TRBD1 (5 bases). The receptor was derived from a female donor with Graves disease. CDR3 amino acids: CASSSPVGDRRGGGYTF. In nucleotides, the CDR3 is TGTGCCAGCAGCTCCCCCGTAGGGGACCGGCGGGGAGGCGGCTACACCTTC.